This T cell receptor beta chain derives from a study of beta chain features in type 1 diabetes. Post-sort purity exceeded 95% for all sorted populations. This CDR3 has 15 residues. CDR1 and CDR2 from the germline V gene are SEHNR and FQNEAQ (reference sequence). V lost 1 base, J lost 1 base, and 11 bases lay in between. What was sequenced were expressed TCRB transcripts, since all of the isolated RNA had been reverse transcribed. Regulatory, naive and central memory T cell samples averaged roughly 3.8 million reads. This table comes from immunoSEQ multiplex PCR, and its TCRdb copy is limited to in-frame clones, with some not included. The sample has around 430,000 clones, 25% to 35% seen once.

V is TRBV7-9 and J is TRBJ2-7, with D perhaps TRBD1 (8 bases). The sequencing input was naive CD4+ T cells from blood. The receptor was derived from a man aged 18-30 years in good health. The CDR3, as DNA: TGTGCCAGCAGCTTAGACAGGGGGGGTTCCTACGAGCAGTACTTC. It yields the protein CASSLDRGGSYEQYF.